This TCR beta chain was sequenced in a study of blood T cell repertoires in COVID-19. In germline, CDR1 is SGHRS, CDR2 YFSETQ. V lost 1 base to trimming and J lost 0 bases, with 7 bases between them. The CDR3 contains 15 residues. Data came from immunoSEQ multiplex PCR; TCRdb stores just in-frame clones and leaves some out. The sample records around 95,000 clones, over 80% being singletons. The sample consisted of peripheral blood. This chain uses TRBV5-1 with TRBJ2-2; possible D gene TRBD2, 5 bases. The TCR originated in a man over 45 with active or convalescent COVID-19. The CDR3 nucleotides are TGCGCCAGCAGCTTGCTGGGAGCGAACACCGGGGAGCTGTTTTTT. Its protein is CASSLLGANTGELFF.